Below, 29 T cell receptor beta chains from the same sample are listed, as sequenced in a study of spatial heterogeneity in lung cancer. Time point noted: sample taken at primary tumor resection. Unsorted tumor, nontumor lung tissue or cryopreserved PBMC supplied the whole RNA. Each CDR3 protein gets one entry after TCRdb re-called the 5' RACE reads with MiXCR. The sample has under 1,000 distinct CDR3 sequences; approximately 20% are singletons. Sequencing used PBMCs, obtained at surgery. These receptors all stem from a female donor with early-stage non-small cell lung cancer.

This clonotype was seen a single time. A library prepared for alpha chains yielded this beta chain as an off-target read; its size is of little meaning. This chain connects TRBV29-1 to TRBJ2-2; D might be TRBD1 or TRBD2, each matching 6 bases. Per germline, CDR1 SQVTM and CDR2 ANQGSEA. This CDR3 region has 14 residues. Trimming left V 3 bases short and J 4 bases short, with 12 bases between. The CDR3 DNA follows: TGCAGCGTTGACCGGGGGCTTGGCACCGGGGAGCTGTTTTTT. Protein: CSVDRGLGTGELFF.

This clonotype is deemed large. Because this beta chain is a stray read in a library intended to capture alpha chains, its abundance should not be given much weight. The J gene is TRBJ2-7, the V gene TRBV6-2 or TRBV6-3; D call uncertain. Germline V gene sequence: CDR1 MNHEY, CDR2 SVGEGT. V was cut by 6 bases and J by 0 bases, with 9 bases left in between. There are 13 residues in the CDR3. CDR3 residues: CASSTRYSYEQYF. In DNA form, the CDR3 reads TGTGCCAGCAGCACCCGGTACTCCTACGAGCAGTACTTC.

In its sample, this clonotype is medium-sized. This beta chain appears as a stray read in a library generated for alpha chains; its size is not informative. The rearrangement uses TRBV6-2 or TRBV6-3 and TRBJ2-5; no firm D call. From germline, CDR1 is MNHEY and CDR2 SVGEGT. Trimming removed 2 bases at V and 5 bases at J, with 6 bases between. The CDR3 runs 12 residues. The CDR3 coding sequence is TGTGCCAGCAGTTACCGGCGGGAGACCCAGTACTTC. This sequence encodes CASSYRRETQYF.

This clonotype is large in the sample. This beta chain is off target for a library built for alpha chains, so its abundance means little. J is TRBJ2-7 and V is TRBV28, with a possible D match to TRBD2 (5 bases). The CDR3 is 13 residues long. V gave up 6 bases and J gave up 2 bases, with 11 bases separating them. The V gene's germline CDR1 is MDHEN and CDR2 SYDVKM. CDR3 bases: TGTGCCAGCAGACCTTACGGGACCTACGAGCAGTACTTC. It translates to CASRPYGTYEQYF.

Comment on this clonotype: Being off target in a library aimed at alpha chains, this beta chain has a size of little meaning. V is TRBV10-3 and J is TRBJ2-1, with 7 nucleotides matching TRBD1. This CDR3 is built from 14 residues. The junction had 5 bases not matched to a gene; V was cut back by 3 bases and J by 6 bases. Germline CDR1 is ENHRY and CDR2 is SYGVKD. CDR3 amino acids: CAISDGDRPNEQFF. The CDR3 DNA reads as TGTGCCATCAGTGATGGGGACAGACCCAATGAGCAGTTCTTC.

By share, this clonotype counts as large. This beta chain is a stray read from a library made for alpha chains; its abundance is not meaningful. The chain employs TRBV6-1 and TRBJ2-2, with TRBD2 identical over 7 bases. V shed 2 bases and J 5 bases; nucleotides not matched to a gene: 2. This CDR3 spans 14 amino acids. CDR1 and CDR2 from the germline V gene are MNHNS and SASEGT. Written as DNA, the CDR3 is TGTGCCAGCAGTGAACTAGCGGAGACCGGGGAGCTGTTTTTT. Protein product: CASSELAETGELFF.

Note on this clonotype: This beta chain turned up in a library designed for alpha chains; as an off-target read, its abundance says little. The V gene is TRBV21-1, the J gene TRBJ2-6; the D call in the table, TRBD2, was not verified against the DNA. TRBV21-1 counts as a pseudogene. This CDR3 has 16 amino acids. CDR3 protein: CATQGKCGAGANVLTF. CDR3 sequence (DNA): TGTGCCACCCAAGGAAAGTGCGGGGCTGGGGCCAACGTCCTGACTTTC.

Remarks on this clonotype: This beta chain is an unintended read in a library built for alpha chains; its size means little. The chain has TRBV10-3 and TRBJ2-7; TRBD2 might be the D (5 bases). Germline CDR1 is ENHRY and CDR2 is SYGVKD. V was pared by 0 bases and J by 7 bases, with 7 bases between. The CDR3 spans 12 residues. In DNA, the CDR3 is TGTGCCATCAGTGAGTCCTCGGGGGAGCAGTACTTC. As protein: CAISESSGEQYF.

In the case of this clonotype: This beta chain is an off-target read within a library intended for alpha chains, so its frequency means little. The chain carries TRBV14 and TRBJ1-3; D is possibly TRBD1 (5 bases). Germline V gene lookup returns CDR1 SGHDN and CDR2 FVKESK. This CDR3 has 19 residues. Trimming took 4 bases from V and 2 from J, leaving 24 bases between them. CDR3 amino acids: CASSRPTPFRRGTGNTIYF. As DNA, the CDR3 is TGTGCCAGCAGCCGACCGACACCGTTTAGGAGGGGTACTGGAAACACCATATATTTT.

Concerning this clonotype: Being off target in a library aimed at alpha chains, this beta chain has a size of little meaning. The V and J genes are TRBV5-1 and TRBJ2-5; 7 positions agree with TRBD1. Trimming cost V 3 bases and J 5 bases; bases outside gene matches: 4. Germline-derived CDR1 and CDR2 are SGHRS and YFSETQ. The CDR3 has 13 residues. CDR3 region: CASSWDSWETQYF. The CDR3 region has the DNA TGCGCCAGCAGCTGGGACAGTTGGGAGACCCAGTACTTC.

A note on this clonotype: The library was built for alpha chains, so this beta chain is an off-target read and its size means little. The chain recombines TRBV20-1 with TRBJ1-4, with D hard to call. The germline V gene encodes CDR1 DFQATT and CDR2 SNEGSKA (reference sequence). The CDR3 totals 13 residues. V lost 3 bases to trimming and J lost 4 bases, with 9 bases between them. CDR3 sequence: CSASLGINEKLFF. The CDR3 nucleotides read TGCAGTGCTAGTTTAGGGATTAATGAAAAACTGTTTTTT.

This clonotype is medium-sized. Found in a library prepared for alpha chains, this beta chain is an off-target read, and its abundance has little meaning. The chain links TRBV5-1 to TRBJ2-3, with D uncertain. The CDR3 runs 14 residues. The germline V gene encodes CDR1 SGHRS and CDR2 YFSETQ. With 0 bases removed from V and 4 bases from J, the gap between germline ends came to 9 bases. The CDR3 DNA reads TGCGCCAGCAGCTTGGCCTCGCTGGCAGATACGCAGTATTTT. It encodes CASSLASLADTQYF. The entire variable domain, with the rest obtained from reference TRBV5-1 and TRBJ2-3, is as follows: KAGVTQTPRYLIKTRGQQVTLSCSPISGHRSVSWYQQTPGQGLQFLFEYFSETQRNKGNFPGRFSGRQFSNSRSEMNVSTLELGDSALYLCASSLASLADTQYFGPGTRLTVL.

Concerning this clonotype itself: The size of this beta chain means little, since it is a stray read in a library made for alpha chains. The gene calls are TRBV11-3 and TRBJ2-3; D is ambiguous. V dropped 1 base and J dropped 2 bases, with 7 bases sitting between them. CDR1 is SGHNT, CDR2 YENEEA, per germline. The CDR3 has 14 amino acids. Here the CDR3 reads CASSLGAATDTQYF. CDR3 coding DNA: TGTGCCAGCAGCTTAGGAGCAGCCACAGATACGCAGTATTTT.

This clonotype is medium-sized in the sample. This beta chain appears as a stray read in a library generated for alpha chains; its size is not informative. J is TRBJ2-7 and V is TRBV5-1, with 7 bases identical to TRBD1. This CDR3 is built from 14 residues. V lost 0 bases to trimming and J lost 2 bases; unmatched junction nucleotides: 2. CDR1 and CDR2 (germline): SGHRS, YFSETQ. CDR3 sequence reads: CASSLEGAAYEQYF. The CDR3 nucleotides are TGCGCCAGCAGCTTGGAGGGGGCCGCCTACGAGCAGTACTTC.

This clonotype was observed once. This beta chain came through as a stray read in a library set up for alpha chains, and its size says little. The rearrangement links TRBV6-5 to TRBJ2-7; possible D gene TRBD2, 6 bases. The ends were cut back, 4 bases at V and 12 bases at J, with 16 bases in the middle. The CDR3 extends over 12 amino acids. Per the germline V gene, CDR1 is MNHEY and CDR2 is SVGAGI. CDR3 bases: TGTGCCAGCAGTTCCCCGGGACTCCCGGCGTACTTC. This codes for CASSSPGLPAYF.

This clonotype appeared a few times. This beta chain came through as a stray read in a library set up for alpha chains, and its size says little. The rearrangement links TRBV3-1 to TRBJ1-5; TRBD1 aligns across 8 bases. The CDR3 contains 13 residues. With 8 bases clipped from V and 2 bases from J, the junction kept 2 bases outside the gene matches. CDR1 and CDR2 from the germline V gene are LGHDT and YNNKEL (reference sequence). CDR3 in amino acids: CASGQGGNQPQHF. The CDR3 nucleotides read TGTGCCAGCGGACAGGGAGGCAATCAGCCCCAGCATTTT.

This clonotype has only a few counts. This beta chain is an unintended read in a library built for alpha chains; its size means little. The chain uses TRBV7-8 and TRBJ2-2, with no clear D. This CDR3 has 13 residues. Germline-derived CDR1 and CDR2 are SGHVS and FQNEAQ. The germline V and J ends were trimmed by 4 bases and 4 bases, with 7 bases remaining between them. CDR3 loop: CASSSSITGELFF. CDR3 bases: TGTGCCAGCAGCTCTAGTATCACCGGGGAGCTGTTTTTT. The full variable domain, its missing parts supplied by reference TRBV7-8 and TRBJ2-2, is GAGVSQSPRYKVAKRGQDVALRCDPISGHVSLFWYQQALGQGPEFLTYFQNEAQLDKSGLPSDRFFAERPEGSVSTLKIQRTQQEDSAVYLCASSSSITGELFFGEGSRLTVL.

This clonotype was seen a few times. Because this beta chain is a stray read in a library intended to capture alpha chains, its abundance should not be given much weight. This chain uses TRBV20-1 with TRBJ2-7; D gene ambiguous. CDR1 and CDR2 from the germline V gene are DFQATT and SNEGSKA (reference sequence). The CDR3 contains 14 residues. Trimming left V 1 base short and J 9 bases short, with 19 bases between. DNA for the CDR3: TGCAGTGCTAGAGTGGAGTTAAGGGCGACGAGGCAGTACTTC. It yields the protein CSARVELRATRQYF.

This clonotype was recorded a few times. A library made for alpha chains picked up this beta chain off target, so its size means little. The V call is TRBV19, the J call TRBJ1-4, with TRBD1 as a possible D gene (6 bases). This CDR3 comprises 15 residues. Trimming took off 2 bases at V and 8 bases at J, with 15 bases between the two ends. CDR1 is LNHDA, CDR2 SQIVND, per germline (reference sequence). The CDR3 sequence is CASSISEAGEEKLFF. The CDR3, as DNA: TGTGCCAGTAGTATATCGGAGGCAGGGGAAGAAAAACTGTTTTTT. Full variable domain (missing parts from reference TRBV19 and TRBJ1-4): DGGITQSPKYLFRKEGQNVTLSCEQNLNHDAMYWYRQDPGQGLRLIYYSQIVNDFQKGDIAEGYSVSREKKESFPLTVTSAQKNPTAFYLCASSISEAGEEKLFFGSGTQLSVL.

This clonotype is medium-sized by share. The library was designed around alpha chains, so this beta chain is a stray read whose abundance carries little weight. The chain couples TRBV11-2 to TRBJ2-5; D is uncertain. The CDR3 is 14 residues long. Germline CDR1 reads SGHAT; CDR2 reads FQNNGV. Trimming pared 0 bases from V and 6 bases from J, leaving 11 bases between. CDR3: CASSLEGIYQTQYF. As DNA, the CDR3 is TGTGCCAGCAGCTTAGAAGGGATCTACCAGACCCAGTACTTC.

This clonotype has only a few counts. In a library made to pick up alpha chains, this beta chain is a stray read with a size that means little. The chain combines TRBV7-9 with TRBJ1-6; D is uncertain. Germline V gene lookup returns CDR1 SEHNR and CDR2 FQNEAQ (reference sequence). This CDR3 is 13 amino acids long. V dropped 5 bases and J dropped 13 bases, with 15 bases sitting between them. CDR3 residues: CASSTQAGTPLHF. The CDR3 DNA reads as TGTGCCAGCAGCACCCAGGCGGGCACGCCCCTCCACTTT.

This clonotype ranks as medium-sized (0.01 to 0.1%). Being off target in a library aimed at alpha chains, this beta chain has a size of little meaning. J is TRBJ2-7 and V is TRBV12-3 or TRBV12-4, with 9 bases that match TRBD1. There are 14 residues in the CDR3. Unmatched junction bases numbered 7, after V lost 6 bases and J lost 4 bases. The CDR3: CASRSGQGIYEQYF. CDR3 sequence (DNA): TGTGCCAGCAGGTCGGGACAGGGTATTTACGAGCAGTACTTC.

For this clonotype: This beta chain came through as a stray read in a library set up for alpha chains, and its size says little. The V and J genes are TRBV7-2 and TRBJ1-1; possibly TRBD1 for D (5 bases). There are 14 residues in the CDR3. In germline, CDR1 is SGHTA, CDR2 FQGNSA. The ends were cut back, 5 bases at V and 5 bases at J, with 15 bases in the middle. The CDR3 DNA sequence: TGTGCCAGCAGCCCCCAGGGACGGCGAACTGAAGCTTTCTTT. Translated: CASSPQGRRTEAFF.

This clonotype is large. This beta chain lies outside the target of a library built for alpha chains; its clone size means little. The chain combines TRBV5-1 with TRBJ2-7; 7 positions match TRBD1. Germline CDR1 reads SGHRS; CDR2 reads YFSETQ. V dropped 0 bases and J dropped 6; count of bases not matched to a gene: 6. The CDR3 spans 14 residues. DNA of the CDR3: TGCGCCAGCAGCTTGGATGGACAGGCCCTCGAGCAGTACTTC. Translated: CASSLDGQALEQYF.

This clonotype is large (0.1 to 1%) in the sample. Because this beta chain is a stray read in a library intended to capture alpha chains, its abundance should not be given much weight. The chain combines TRBV2 with TRBJ2-1; TRBD1 aligns across 9 bases. V trimming: 6 bases; J trimming: 9 bases; junction bases outside the gene matches: 6. Germline V lookup: CDR1 SNHLY, CDR2 FYNNEI. This CDR3 is 13 amino acids long. CDR3 loop: CASRSTGGVEQFF. The CDR3 bases are TGTGCCAGCAGATCCACAGGGGGCGTTGAGCAGTTCTTC.

This clonotype is deemed medium-sized. This beta chain represents an off-target read in a library built for alpha chains; its size is of limited meaning. V is TRBV6-1 and J is TRBJ2-7, with D tentatively TRBD2 (6 bases). Looked up from germline, CDR1 is MNHNS and CDR2 is SASEGT. The CDR3 is 12 amino acids. The ends were cut back, 2 bases at V and 6 bases at J, with 8 bases in the middle. Here the CDR3 DNA reads TGTGCCAGCAGTGAACGGGGGTTCGAGCAGTACTTC. Translated: CASSERGFEQYF.

By frequency in the sample, this clonotype is medium-sized (0.01 to 0.1%). Because this beta chain is a stray read in a library intended to capture alpha chains, its abundance should not be given much weight. The chain has TRBV9 and TRBJ2-7, with D hard to call. The CDR3 has 13 residues. Germline CDR1 and CDR2: SGDLS and YYNGEE. The V end was cut by 0 bases, the J end by 5 bases, with 9 bases between. Written as DNA, the CDR3 is TGTGCCAGCAGCGTAGGCCCGGTCCACGAGCAGTACTTC. As protein: CASSVGPVHEQYF.

This clonotype was seen a few times. In a library made to pick up alpha chains, this beta chain is a stray read with a size that means little. The chain employs TRBV28 and TRBJ1-2; D not certain. The germline V gene has CDR1 MDHEN and CDR2 SYDVKM. Between the trimmed V and J ends, which lost 8 bases and 0 bases, there was a span of 7 bases. This CDR3 has 12 amino acids. The CDR3 sequence: CASRRANYGYTF. CDR3 coding DNA: TGTGCCAGCCGCCGGGCTAACTATGGCTACACCTTC.

By frequency in the sample, this clonotype is large. A junction end diverges from the germline sequence, so it may reflect a read error. This beta chain is a stray read from a library made for alpha chains; its abundance is not meaningful. The chain carries TRBV23-1 and TRBJ2-4; 7 bases align to TRBD2. TRBV23-1 is an open reading frame, and its role is uncertain. The CDR3 length is 12 residues. CDR3 DNA: TGCGCCAGCAGTCTGGGATTCGGGGGGAAGGCCTTC. Protein: CASSLGFGGKAF.